Here is one T cell receptor beta chain with its context. CDR3 size: 16 residues. Germline values: CDR1 SGHAT, CDR2 FQNNGV. V gave up 5 bases and J gave up 4 bases; unmatched junction bases: 10. This sample stems from a study of PD-1 blockade in classical Hodgkin lymphoma. The patients all showed relapse after autologous stem cell transplantation, while their brentuximab vedotin exposure varied. Sequenced by immunoSEQ multiplex PCR; TCRdb stores in-frame clones only, minus some. The sample contains about 11,000 clones, about 76% of which appear only once. The chain couples TRBV11-2 to TRBJ2-1, with TRBD2 identical over 8 bases. The sequence came from a human donor with classical Hodgkin lymphoma. The input for sequencing was peripheral blood mononuclear cells (PBMCs), taken at baseline. CDR3 nucleotides: TGTGCCAGCAGCCCACACACTAGCGGAGTATACAATGAGCAGTTCTTC. This sequence encodes CASSPHTSGVYNEQFF.